Sequencing of this T cell receptor beta chain was carried out in a study of monozygotic twins with inflammatory bowel disease. In the case of this clonotype: The antigen remains undetermined.

The authors drew approximately 2.5 ml of blood from each donor. Germline values: CDR1 SGHRS, CDR2 YFSETQ. The CDR3 spans 14 residues. Each sample had eight separate cDNA synthesis reactions. Through template switching, UMIs that included a 6-nucleotide sample barcode were added. TCRdb reprocessed the 5' RACE reads and keeps a single row for each CDR3 protein, giving no DNA. This sample's table reports approximately 330,000 distinct CDR3 sequences. Study-wide points: IBD patients, compared with healthy twins, shared fewer clonotypes with others (especially with disease activity).

The TCR originated in a human donor with ulcerative colitis or Crohn's disease, or a healthy co-twin of an affected twin (not recorded which). The sequenced sample consisted of blood. The V call is TRBV5-1, the J call TRBJ2-7; TCRdb's D gene call, TRBD1, goes unchecked for lack of DNA. This chain's CDR3 is CASRVPGQAYEQYF.